The 20 T cell receptor beta chains in this list originate from one sample, sequenced in a study of T cell repertoires in cytomegalovirus infection. TCRdb called the reads again in MiXCR, with one record for every CDR3 protein. The data hold 680,000 or so distinct CDR3 sequences, with approximately 34% observed a single time. The sequenced material came from PBMCs. The receptors were sampled from a human donor in good health (CMV status not recorded). Some clones in this sample may be carry-over from other donors' samples.

The sample holds many counts of this clonotype. V usage is TRBV7-8 and J usage is TRBJ2-1; 9 bases align to TRBD2. Germline trimming cut 6 bases from V and 6 bases from J; bases unmatched to any gene: 12. Per the germline V gene, CDR1 is SGHVS and CDR2 is FQNEAQ. The CDR3 runs 16 residues. CDR3 region: CASRNPGLAFVNEQFF. The CDR3 DNA reads as TGTGCCAGCAGAAACCCGGGACTAGCATTCGTCAATGAGCAGTTCTTC. The full variable domain, rest sourced from reference TRBV7-8 and TRBJ2-1, is GAGVSQSPRYKVAKRGQDVALRCDPISGHVSLFWYQQALGQGPEFLTYFQNEAQLDKSGLPSDRFFAERPEGSVSTLKIQRTQQEDSAVYLCASRNPGLAFVNEQFFGPGTRLTVL.

The V gene is TRBV9, the J gene TRBJ1-2; 10 bases align to TRBD1. Trimming at V came to 3 bases and at J to 5 bases, leaving 10 bases not matched to a gene. The germline V gene has CDR1 SGDLS and CDR2 YYNGEE. The CDR3 is 16 residues long. CDR3 sequence: CASSAGGTGASYGYTF. CDR3 sequence (DNA): TGTGCCAGCAGCGCCGGGGGGACAGGGGCGTCTTATGGCTACACCTTC.

The chain combines TRBV29-1 with TRBJ2-3; 7 nucleotides agree with TRBD1. V lost 7 bases, J lost 1 base, and 2 bases stayed unmatched. This CDR3 has 12 amino acids. In germline, CDR1 is SQVTM, CDR2 ANQGSEA. DNA of the CDR3: TGCAGCGCCGGGACAGGCACAGATACGCAGTATTTT. Its translation is CSAGTGTDTQYF.

This clonotype was seen a handful of times. The chain combines TRBV20-1 with TRBJ1-2; the D is unclear. CDR3 size: 8 residues. V was pared by 8 bases and J by 7 bases, with 5 bases between. CDR1 DFQATT and CDR2 SNEGSKA come from the germline V gene (reference sequence). In DNA, the CDR3 is TGCAGTTTTGGTGGCTACACCTTC. This codes for CSFGGYTF.

The chain carries TRBV2 and TRBJ1-2; D may be TRBD1 (5 bases). CDR3 length: 12 amino acids. Germline CDR1 and CDR2: SNHLY and FYNNEI. Trimming left V 11 bases short and J 9 bases short, with 19 bases between. CDR3 nucleotides: TGTGCCGGAGCCCCAGGGCAGGATAGCTACACCTTC. Protein sequence: CAGAPGQDSYTF.

This sequence joins TRBV6-1 and TRBJ1-2; 8 bases line up with TRBD1. Germline CDR1 reads MNHNS; CDR2 reads SASEGT. The CDR3 contains 15 residues. After removal of 8 bases from V and 5 bases from J, the junction contained 13 bases not matched to a gene. The CDR3 region is CASVLDRAQIYGYTF. The CDR3 DNA reads as TGTGCCAGCGTGCTGGACAGGGCGCAAATTTATGGCTACACCTTC.

The rearrangement joins TRBV5-1 to TRBJ1-5; D is unclear. CDR3 size: 14 residues. V was trimmed by 0 bases and J by 6 bases, leaving 10 bases between them. Germline V gene data show CDR1 as SGHRS and CDR2 as YFSETQ. Written as DNA, the CDR3 is TGCGCCAGCAGCTTGGGAGAATGGACTCAGCCCCAGCATTTT. Encoded protein: CASSLGEWTQPQHF.

This clonotype has more than one count but fewer than ten. The chain couples TRBV20-1 to TRBJ1-1; D remains unclear. The length of the CDR3 is 15 residues. Germline-derived CDR1 and CDR2 are DFQATT and SNEGSKA (reference sequence). V was clipped by 3 bases and J by 5 bases, with 19 bases between them. The CDR3 loop reads CSASWAPRGETEAFF. In DNA form, the CDR3 reads TGCAGTGCTAGTTGGGCCCCCCGCGGCGAAACTGAAGCTTTCTTT.

This clonotype was detected many times. The chain recombines TRBV6-2 or TRBV6-3 with TRBJ2-1; D gene ambiguous. CDR3 length equals 11 residues. V dropped 8 bases and J dropped 7 bases, with 9 bases sitting between them. Germline values: CDR1 MNHEY, CDR2 SVGEGT. The CDR3 DNA sequence: TGTGCCAGCGGGCTGGAGAATGAGCAGTTCTTC. This gives the protein CASGLENEQFF.

Regarding this clonotype: One end of the junction fails to match germline, which may point to a read error. The V and J genes are TRBV12-3 or TRBV12-4 and TRBJ1-5; D possibly corresponds to TRBD1 (6 bases). The CDR3 runs to 15 residues. The CDR3 sequence is CASRGDTLSSQPQHF. CDR3 DNA: TGTGCCAGCCGGGGGGACACCTTAAGCAGTCAGCCCCAGCATTTT.

The gene calls are TRBV7-2 and TRBJ2-3; D is ambiguous. Germline V gene lookup returns CDR1 SGHTA and CDR2 FQGNSA. The V gene lost 2 bases and the J gene lost 6 bases, with 12 bases spanning the gap. The CDR3 consists of 14 residues. The CDR3 DNA reads as TGTGCCAGCAGCTTACTCCCCTCCGGGGATACGCAGTATTTT. Its protein is CASSLLPSGDTQYF.

The rearrangement joins TRBV20-1 to TRBJ1-6, with 9 bases matching TRBD1. V was pared by 3 bases and J by 6 bases, with 9 bases of the junction left unmatched. This CDR3 contains 16 residues. Germline V gene sequence: CDR1 DFQATT, CDR2 SNEGSKA (reference sequence). CDR3: CSASSPRQGGNSPLHF. The CDR3 nucleotides are TGCAGTGCTAGCTCCCCCCGACAGGGGGGTAATTCACCCCTCCACTTT.

This clonotype was observed a few times. The J gene is TRBJ1-5, the V gene TRBV7-9; a weak D match, TRBD1 (5 bases). The V end was cut by 5 bases, the J end by 2 bases, with 10 bases between. This CDR3 contains 14 residues. CDR1 is SEHNR, CDR2 FQNEAQ, per germline (reference sequence). The CDR3 reads CASSTTTGNQPQHF. DNA of the CDR3: TGTGCCAGCAGCACCACGACAGGCAATCAGCCCCAGCATTTT.

This chain uses TRBV5-6 with TRBJ1-5; no clear D. Trimming pared 6 bases from V and 1 base from J, leaving 11 bases between. Germline-derived CDR1 and CDR2 are SGHDT and YYEEEE. This CDR3 has 14 residues. CDR3: CASTQKGSNQPQHF. The CDR3 bases are TGTGCCAGCACGCAAAAAGGGAGCAATCAGCCCCAGCATTTT.

In regard to this clonotype: Since the CDR3 does not end with the conserved phenylalanine or tryptophan, this likely comes from a read error. V usage is TRBV6-5 and J usage is TRBJ2-7, with TRBD2 identical over 7 bases. Germline lookup yields CDR1 MNHEY and CDR2 SVGAGI. CDR3 length equals 13 residues. In DNA, the CDR3 is TGTGACAGCAGTTACTCGGGAGGCTACGAGCAGTACTTA. This gives the protein CDSSYSGGYEQYL.

The CDR3 DNA sequence: TGTGCCAGCAGCTTAACGGCCACATACGGGGGAAATGAGCAGTTCTTC. It yields the protein CASSLTATYGGNEQFF. The chain combines TRBV7-3 with TRBJ2-1, with D possibly being TRBD2 (6 bases). This CDR3 is built from 16 residues. Per germline, CDR1 SGHTA and CDR2 FQGTGA. The V end was cut by 0 bases, the J end by 7 bases, with 16 bases between.

The rearrangement uses TRBV27 and TRBJ2-3; D not certain. The CDR3 consists of 13 residues. Deletions cut 6 bases from V and 2 bases from J, with 9 bases between. Germline lookup yields CDR1 MNHEY and CDR2 SMNVEV (reference sequence). In nucleotides, the CDR3 is TGTGCCAGCAGGAACTCCTACACAGATACGCAGTATTTT. This codes for CASRNSYTDTQYF.

This clonotype was recorded a few times. The chain combines TRBV28 with TRBJ2-1; D is uncertain. The length of the CDR3 is 16 residues. CDR1 and CDR2 from the germline V gene are MDHEN and SYDVKM. V was clipped by 4 bases and J by 0 bases, with 13 bases between them. The CDR3 DNA sequence: TGTGCCAGCAGTTCGATCGGTAGGGCCTCCTACAATGAGCAGTTCTTC. It translates to CASSSIGRASYNEQFF.

There are a few counts of this clonotype. The chain recombines TRBV7-2 with TRBJ2-5; weak D call: TRBD2 (5 bases). The CDR3 consists of 13 residues. V was cut by 3 bases and J by 5 bases, with 10 bases left in between. Germline lookup yields CDR1 SGHTA and CDR2 FQGNSA. CDR3 nucleotides: TGTGCCAGCAGCTTCGCTAGCTGGGAGACCCAGTACTTC. As protein: CASSFASWETQYF.

This clonotype was seen at least ten times. The chain joins TRBV11-2 to TRBJ2-6; D possibly corresponds to TRBD1 (6 bases). CDR3 length: 19 amino acids. Germline CDR1 reads SGHAT; CDR2 reads FQNNGV. The ends were cut back, 4 bases at V and 4 bases at J, with 23 bases in the middle. This chain's CDR3 is CASSSNRRDIKGGANVLTF. As DNA, the CDR3 is TGTGCCAGCAGCTCGAATCGCCGGGACATCAAGGGGGGGGCCAACGTCCTGACTTTC.